This is a list of T cell receptor beta chains from one sample in a study of T cell responses to AZD1222 COVID-19 vaccine. Only in-frame clones appear in the TCRdb table, and some are missing; sequencing was by immunoSEQ multiplex PCR. The data show 120,000 or so clones, with approximately 90% seen just once and around 7.8% held by the top ten. The starting material was peripheral blood, obtained on day 0 of AZD1222 vaccination. The receptors shown here come from an adult in good health. CDR3s include the opening cysteine and the closing phenylalanine or tryptophan. A D gene is named only where the DNA matches it firmly. A clone size is listed for some rows: how often the clone was seen (once, few, many), or a class if it is expanded.

D: -; size: -; V: TRBV29-1; length: 12; J: TRBJ1-1; CDR3: CSVEGQNTEAFF; DNA: TGCAGCGTTGAGGGCCAGAACACTGAAGCTTTCTTT
D: -; size: -; V: TRBV5-1; length: 15; J: TRBJ1-6; CDR3: CASSLVAGPKSPLHF; DNA: TGCGCCAGCAGCTTGGTGGCAGGGCCTAAATCACCCCTCCACTTT
D: TRBD1; size: -; V: TRBV5-1; length: 14; J: TRBJ2-2; CDR3: CASETAGGSGELFF; DNA: TGCGCCAGCGAAACGGCAGGGGGCTCCGGGGAGCTGTTTTTT
D: -; size: -; V: TRBV6-5; length: 15; J: TRBJ2-7; CDR3: CASRTQGFYRDEQYF; DNA: TGTGCCAGCAGGACCCAGGGGTTCTATCGGGACGAGCAGTACTTC
D: -; size: -; V: TRBV6-5; length: 14; J: TRBJ1-1; CDR3: CASSRGLTMVPAFF; DNA: TGTGCCAGCAGCCGGGGACTTACAATGGTACCAGCTTTCTTT
D: -; size: once; V: TRBV6-5; length: 15; J: TRBJ2-3; CDR3: CASSAGTHSTDTQYF; DNA: TGTGCCAGCAGCGCCGGGACACACAGCACAGATACGCAGTATTTT
D: -; size: -; V: TRBV2; length: 13; J: TRBJ1-2; CDR3: CASTPGSSRGYTF; DNA: TGTGCCAGCACCCCGGGGTCCTCCCGCGGCTACACCTTC
D: -; size: -; V: TRBV19; length: 15; J: TRBJ1-3; CDR3: CASSDYGFSGNTIYF; DNA: TGTGCCAGTAGTGATTACGGGTTTTCCGGAAACACCATATATTTT
D: -; size: -; V: TRBV30; length: 12; J: TRBJ2-3; CDR3: CAWSQGRDTQYF; DNA: TGTGCCTGGAGCCAGGGAAGGGATACGCAGTATTTT
D: -; size: -; V: TRBV5-1; length: 13; J: TRBJ1-2; CDR3: CASSFGGNYGYTF; DNA: TGCGCCAGCAGCTTCGGGGGTAACTATGGCTACACCTTC
D: TRBD1; size: -; V: TRBV18; length: 15; J: TRBJ2-2; CDR3: CASSPRTGNTGELFF; DNA: TGTGCCAGCTCCCCCAGGACAGGGAACACCGGGGAGCTGTTTTTT
D: TRBD1; size: -; V: TRBV3-1/TRBV3-2; length: 17; J: TRBJ1-6; CDR3: CASSLKPGGSYNSPLHF; DNA: TGTGCCAGCAGCCTAAAGCCAGGGGGCTCCTATAATTCACCCCTCCACTTT
D: -; size: once; V: TRBV11-2; length: 17; J: TRBJ1-4; CDR3: CASKGGAPRATNEKLFF; DNA: TGTGCCAGCAAAGGAGGGGCCCCAAGGGCGACTAATGAAAAACTGTTTTTT
D: -; size: once; V: TRBV18; length: 13; J: TRBJ2-7; CDR3: CASSLHRDDEQYF; DNA: TGTGCCAGCTCACTTCACCGGGACGACGAGCAGTACTTC
D: TRBD2; size: -; V: TRBV4-1; length: 16; J: TRBJ2-3; CDR3: CASSHEGTRGTDTQYF; DNA: TGCGCCAGCAGCCATGAAGGGACTAGAGGCACAGATACGCAGTATTTT
D: -; size: few; V: TRBV9; length: 12; J: TRBJ2-3; CDR3: CASSVGADTQYF; DNA: TGTGCCAGCAGCGTAGGGGCAGATACGCAGTATTTT
D: TRBD1; size: -; V: TRBV7-9; length: 16; J: TRBJ2-5; CDR3: CASSFGTGEDQETQYF; DNA: TGTGCCAGCAGCTTCGGGACAGGGGAAGATCAAGAGACCCAGTACTTC
D: -; size: few; V: TRBV30; length: 14; J: TRBJ2-3; CDR3: CARGKETGTDTQYF; DNA: TGTGCCCGCGGGAAGGAGACTGGCACAGATACGCAGTATTTT
D: TRBD1; size: -; V: TRBV5-4; length: 15; J: TRBJ2-5; CDR3: CASSSKTGSGETQYF; DNA: TGTGCCAGCAGCTCAAAGACAGGGTCGGGGGAGACCCAGTACTTC
D: TRBD1; size: -; V: TRBV5-1; length: 15; J: TRBJ1-2; CDR3: CASSWVAGGLYGYTF; DNA: TGCGCCAGCAGCTGGGTGGCAGGGGGCCTCTATGGCTACACCTTC
D: TRBD1; size: -; V: TRBV6-5; length: 14; J: TRBJ1-4; CDR3: CASKNRGGNEKLFF; DNA: TGTGCCAGCAAGAACAGGGGCGGGAATGAAAAACTGTTTTTT
D: -; size: -; V: TRBV6-5; length: 15; J: TRBJ2-7; CDR3: CASSYSWGGSYEQYF; DNA: TGTGCCAGCAGTTACTCTTGGGGAGGCTCCTACGAGCAGTACTTC
D: -; size: once; V: TRBV10-2; length: 14; J: TRBJ1-1; CDR3: CASSNRELNTEAFF; DNA: TGCGCCAGCAGCAACAGGGAACTGAACACTGAAGCTTTCTTT
D: -; size: -; V: TRBV28; length: 13; J: TRBJ1-5; CDR3: CASSLSGHQPQHF; DNA: TGTGCCAGCAGTTTATCAGGGCACCAGCCCCAGCATTTT
D: -; size: -; V: TRBV7-2; length: 15; J: TRBJ1-1; CDR3: CASSLDGGRTTEAFF; DNA: TGTGCCAGCAGCTTAGACGGGGGGCGCACCACTGAAGCTTTCTTT
D: -; size: once; V: TRBV20-1; length: 14; J: TRBJ1-2; CDR3: CSASTPPGIAGYTF; DNA: TGCAGTGCTAGTACCCCTCCGGGTATAGCTGGCTACACCTTC
D: -; size: -; V: TRBV10-2; length: 17; J: TRBJ2-7; CDR3: CASSGPSATGAIYEQYF; DNA: TGCGCCAGCAGTGGTCCCAGTGCGACAGGAGCTATCTACGAGCAGTACTTC
D: -; size: -; V: TRBV30; length: 13; J: TRBJ2-7; CDR3: CAWSRPASYEQYF; DNA: TGTGCCTGGAGCAGGCCAGCGTCCTACGAGCAGTACTTC
D: TRBD2; size: -; V: TRBV12-3/TRBV12-4; length: 13; J: TRBJ2-3; CDR3: CASTGTSGRSQYF; DNA: TGTGCCAGCACCGGGACTAGCGGGAGAAGTCAGTATTTT
D: TRBD2; size: -; V: TRBV24-1; length: 12; J: TRBJ2-1; CDR3: CATTGLDNEQFF; DNA: TGTGCCACCACCGGACTAGACAATGAGCAGTTCTTC
D: -; size: -; V: TRBV5-6; length: 11; J: TRBJ2-3; CDR3: CASSLVDTQYF; DNA: TGTGCCAGCAGCTTGGTAGATACGCAGTATTTT
D: -; size: -; V: TRBV6-4; length: 15; J: TRBJ1-5; CDR3: CASSDSPDSNQPQHF; DNA: TGTGCCAGCAGTGACTCTCCGGATAGCAATCAGCCCCAGCATTTT
D: -; size: -; V: TRBV5-1; length: 15; J: TRBJ2-5; CDR3: CASSLAVAGDGTQYF; DNA: TGCGCCAGCAGCTTGGCCGTGGCAGGAGACGGGACCCAGTACTTC
D: -; size: few; V: TRBV11-2; length: 16; J: TRBJ2-5; CDR3: CASSLGGRGGEETQYF; DNA: TGTGCCAGCAGCTTAGGGGGTCGGGGAGGAGAAGAGACCCAGTACTTC
D: TRBD1; size: -; V: TRBV5-6; length: 16; J: TRBJ2-5; CDR3: CASSKGQGSGGETQYF; DNA: TGTGCCAGCAGCAAGGGACAGGGATCGGGCGGAGAGACCCAGTACTTC
D: -; size: -; V: TRBV11-3; length: 19; J: TRBJ1-5; CDR3: CASRPESPPGHNSNQPQHF; DNA: TGTGCCAGCAGACCAGAGTCCCCCCCGGGACATAATAGCAATCAGCCCCAGCATTTT
D: TRBD2; size: -; V: TRBV5-6; length: 16; J: TRBJ2-3; CDR3: CASSLPPRTSLGTQYF; DNA: TGTGCCAGCAGCTTGCCACCCCGGACTAGCCTCGGTACGCAGTATTTT
D: TRBD2; size: -; V: TRBV28; length: 15; J: TRBJ2-3; CDR3: CASSLGEGRTDTQYF; DNA: TGTGCCAGCAGTTTGGGGGAGGGCCGCACAGATACGCAGTATTTT
D: TRBD1; size: -; V: TRBV28; length: 14; J: TRBJ1-2; CDR3: CASSLPDRDYGYTF; DNA: TGTGCCAGCAGTTTACCGGACAGGGACTATGGCTACACCTTC
D: -; size: -; V: TRBV15; length: 17; J: TRBJ2-4; CDR3: CATSREGSSSTKNIQYF; DNA: TGTGCCACCAGCAGAGAGGGGAGTTCCAGCACCAAAAACATTCAGTACTTC
D: TRBD1; size: -; V: TRBV7-2; length: 13; J: TRBJ1-1; CDR3: CASSLFQGVEAFF; DNA: TGTGCCAGCAGCTTGTTCCAGGGGGTGGAAGCTTTCTTT
D: -; size: -; V: TRBV9; length: 15; J: TRBJ1-4; CDR3: CASSARGDGWEKLFF; DNA: TGTGCCAGCAGCGCCCGGGGCGACGGGTGGGAAAAACTGTTTTTT
D: -; size: once; V: TRBV28; length: 15; J: TRBJ1-5; CDR3: CASSFAGNSNQPQHF; DNA: TGTGCCAGCAGTTTTGCAGGGAATAGCAATCAGCCCCAGCATTTT
D: -; size: -; V: TRBV11-2; length: 14; J: TRBJ2-2; CDR3: CASRKQGFPGELFF; DNA: TGTGCCAGCAGGAAACAGGGATTCCCCGGGGAGCTGTTTTTT
D: TRBD1; size: -; V: TRBV2; length: 19; J: TRBJ1-4; CDR3: CASSELVTWGTGDNEKLFF; DNA: TGTGCCAGCAGTGAATTGGTGACTTGGGGGACAGGTGATAATGAAAAACTGTTTTTT
D: -; size: -; V: TRBV4-1; length: 14; J: TRBJ2-1; CDR3: CASSPMERSNEQFF; DNA: TGCGCCAGCAGCCCCATGGAAAGGTCTAATGAGCAGTTCTTC
D: -; size: -; V: TRBV9; length: 17; J: TRBJ1-3; CDR3: CASSVADRWFSGNTIYF; DNA: TGTGCCAGCAGCGTAGCCGACAGGTGGTTCTCTGGAAACACCATATATTTT
D: TRBD1; size: -; V: TRBV7-9; length: 15; J: TRBJ2-2; CDR3: CASKMTGANTGELFF; DNA: TGTGCCAGCAAAATGACAGGGGCGAACACCGGGGAGCTGTTTTTT
D: TRBD1; size: -; V: TRBV18; length: 19; J: TRBJ2-4; CDR3: CASSPPLVDRQGPKNIQYF; DNA: TGTGCCAGCTCACCACCACTGGTAGATCGACAGGGTCCCAAAAACATTCAGTACTTC
D: -; size: -; V: TRBV6-2/TRBV6-3; length: 13; J: TRBJ2-1; CDR3: CASSYVSYNEQFF; DNA: TGTGCCAGCAGTTACGTGTCCTACAATGAGCAGTTCTTC
D: -; size: -; V: TRBV6-5; length: 13; J: TRBJ1-2; CDR3: CASRETVSPGYTF; DNA: TGTGCCAGCAGGGAGACAGTCTCCCCTGGCTACACCTTC
D: -; size: once; V: TRBV7-6; length: 14; J: TRBJ1-1; CDR3: CASSAGLQGTEAFF; DNA: TGTGCCAGCAGCGCGGGCCTTCAGGGCACTGAAGCTTTCTTT
D: TRBD1; size: -; V: TRBV16; length: 17; J: TRBJ1-2; CDR3: CASSQFAGQGTNYGYTF; DNA: TGTGCCAGCAGCCAATTCGCCGGACAGGGGACCAACTATGGCTACACCTTC
D: -; size: once; V: TRBV19; length: 13; J: TRBJ1-5; CDR3: CASSIDWALTQHF; DNA: TGTGCCAGTAGTATAGATTGGGCCTTGACCCAGCATTTT